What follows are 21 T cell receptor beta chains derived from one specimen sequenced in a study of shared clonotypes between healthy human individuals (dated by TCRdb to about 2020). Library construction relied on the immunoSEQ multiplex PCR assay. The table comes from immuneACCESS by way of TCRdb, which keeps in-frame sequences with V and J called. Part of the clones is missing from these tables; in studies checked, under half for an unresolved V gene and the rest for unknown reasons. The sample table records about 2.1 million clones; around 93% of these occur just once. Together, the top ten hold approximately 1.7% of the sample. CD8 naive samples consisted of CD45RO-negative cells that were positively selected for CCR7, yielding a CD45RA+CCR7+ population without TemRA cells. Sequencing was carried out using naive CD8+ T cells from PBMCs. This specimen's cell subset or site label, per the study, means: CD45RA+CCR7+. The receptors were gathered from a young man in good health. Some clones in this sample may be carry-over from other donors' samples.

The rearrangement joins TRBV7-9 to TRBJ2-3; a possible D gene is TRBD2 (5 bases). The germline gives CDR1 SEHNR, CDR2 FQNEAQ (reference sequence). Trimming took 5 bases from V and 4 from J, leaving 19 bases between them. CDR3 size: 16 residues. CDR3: CASSPPVPGEPDTQYF. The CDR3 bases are TGTGCCAGCAGCCCTCCGGTCCCCGGGGAGCCAGATACGCAGTATTTT.

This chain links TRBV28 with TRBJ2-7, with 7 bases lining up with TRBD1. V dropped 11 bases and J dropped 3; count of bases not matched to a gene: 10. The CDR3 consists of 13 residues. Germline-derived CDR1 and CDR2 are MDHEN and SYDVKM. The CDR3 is CAVQGQSNYEQYF. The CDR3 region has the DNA TGTGCCGTACAGGGACAGAGCAACTACGAGCAGTACTTC.

DNA for the CDR3: TGTGCCAGCAGCTTAGGGTCGAGTCGTGGACTAGCCGCGCCCAATACGCAGTATTTT. Protein sequence: CASSLGSSRGLAAPNTQYF. The genes are TRBV7-6 and TRBJ2-3, with TRBD2 matching 8 bases. The germline CDR1 and CDR2 sequences are SGHVS and FNYEAQ. This CDR3 spans 19 amino acids. The trim removed 1 base at V and 7 bases at J, leaving 19 bases unmatched.

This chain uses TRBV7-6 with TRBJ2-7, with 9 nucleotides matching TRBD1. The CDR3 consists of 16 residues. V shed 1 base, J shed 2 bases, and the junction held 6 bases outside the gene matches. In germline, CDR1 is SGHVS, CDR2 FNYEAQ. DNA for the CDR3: TGTGCCAGCAGCTTAGGCCGGGACAGGGACCCCTACGAGCAGTACTTC. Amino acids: CASSLGRDRDPYEQYF.

The CDR3 nucleotides read TGTGCCAGCAGTCCATACACGGGACTAGCGAACCACAATGAGCAGTTCTTC. Translating gives CASSPYTGLANHNEQFF. The chain is built from TRBV27 and TRBJ2-1; 10 positions match TRBD2. This CDR3 has 17 amino acids. V lost 5 bases and J lost 5; bases outside the gene matches: 12. CDR1 MNHEY and CDR2 SMNVEV come from the germline V gene (reference sequence).

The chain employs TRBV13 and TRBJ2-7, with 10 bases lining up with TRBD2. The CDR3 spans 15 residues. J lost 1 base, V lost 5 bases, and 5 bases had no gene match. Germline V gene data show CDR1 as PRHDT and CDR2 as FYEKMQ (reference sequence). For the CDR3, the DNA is TGTGCCAGCAGCCCCGGGACTAGCGCGTCCTACGAGCAGTACTTC. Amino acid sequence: CASSPGTSASYEQYF.

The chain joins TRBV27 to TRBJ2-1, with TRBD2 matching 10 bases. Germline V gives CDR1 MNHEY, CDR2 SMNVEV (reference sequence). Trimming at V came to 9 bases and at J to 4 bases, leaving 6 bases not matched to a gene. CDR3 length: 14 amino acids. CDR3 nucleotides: TGTGCCAGTTTCGGACTAGCGGATTACAATGAGCAGTTCTTC. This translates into CASFGLADYNEQFF.

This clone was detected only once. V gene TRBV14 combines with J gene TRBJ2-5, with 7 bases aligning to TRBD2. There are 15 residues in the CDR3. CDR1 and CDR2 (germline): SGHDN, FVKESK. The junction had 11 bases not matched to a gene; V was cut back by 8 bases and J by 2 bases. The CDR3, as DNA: TGTGCCAGCGACCCCTTACCAGCGGGGCAAGAGACCCAGTACTTC. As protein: CASDPLPAGQETQYF. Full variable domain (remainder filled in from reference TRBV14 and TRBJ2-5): EAGVTQFPSHSVIEKGQTVTLRCDPISGHDNLYWYRRVMGKEIKFLLHFVKESKQDESGMPNNRFLAERTGGTYSTLKVQPAELEDSGVYFCASDPLPAGQETQYFGPGTRLLVL.

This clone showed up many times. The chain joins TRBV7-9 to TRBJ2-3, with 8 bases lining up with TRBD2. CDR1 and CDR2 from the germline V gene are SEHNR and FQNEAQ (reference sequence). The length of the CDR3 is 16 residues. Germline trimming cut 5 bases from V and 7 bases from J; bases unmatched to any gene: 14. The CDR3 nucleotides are TGTGCCAGCAGCCCAGCGGGGACTAGGGCCCTCTATACGCAGTATTTT. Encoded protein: CASSPAGTRALYTQYF.

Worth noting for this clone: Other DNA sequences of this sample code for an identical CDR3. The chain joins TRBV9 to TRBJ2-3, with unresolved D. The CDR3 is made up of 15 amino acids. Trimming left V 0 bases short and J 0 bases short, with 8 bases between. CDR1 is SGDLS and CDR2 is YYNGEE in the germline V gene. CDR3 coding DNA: TGTGCCAGCAGCGTAGGGGGATCTAGCACAGATACGCAGTATTTT. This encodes CASSVGGSSTDTQYF.

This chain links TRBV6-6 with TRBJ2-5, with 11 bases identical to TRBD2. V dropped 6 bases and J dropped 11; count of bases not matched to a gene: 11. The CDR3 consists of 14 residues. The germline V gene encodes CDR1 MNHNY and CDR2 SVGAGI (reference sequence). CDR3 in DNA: TGTGCCAGCAGCCAGGGGACTAGCGGAGGGGAGCAGTACTTC. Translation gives CASSQGTSGGEQYF.

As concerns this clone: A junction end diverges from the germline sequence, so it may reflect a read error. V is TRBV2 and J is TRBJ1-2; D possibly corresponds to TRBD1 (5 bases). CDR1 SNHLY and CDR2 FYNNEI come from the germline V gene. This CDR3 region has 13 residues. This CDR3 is CAGSGRGNYGYTF. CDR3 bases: TGTGCCGGCAGTGGGAGGGGCAACTATGGCTACACCTTC.

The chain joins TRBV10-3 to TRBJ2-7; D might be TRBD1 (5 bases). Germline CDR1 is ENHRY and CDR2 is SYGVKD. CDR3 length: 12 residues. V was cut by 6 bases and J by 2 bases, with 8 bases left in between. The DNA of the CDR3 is TGTGCCATCAGGGGGCTTCCCTACGAGCAGTACTTC. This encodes CAIRGLPYEQYF.

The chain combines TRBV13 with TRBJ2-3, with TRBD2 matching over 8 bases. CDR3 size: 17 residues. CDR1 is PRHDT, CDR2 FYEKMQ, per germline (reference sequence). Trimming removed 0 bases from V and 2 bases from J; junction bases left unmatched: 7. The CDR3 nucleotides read TGTGCCAGCAGCTTAGGCTTACGGGAGGGCCCCACAGATACGCAGTATTTT. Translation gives CASSLGLREGPTDTQYF.

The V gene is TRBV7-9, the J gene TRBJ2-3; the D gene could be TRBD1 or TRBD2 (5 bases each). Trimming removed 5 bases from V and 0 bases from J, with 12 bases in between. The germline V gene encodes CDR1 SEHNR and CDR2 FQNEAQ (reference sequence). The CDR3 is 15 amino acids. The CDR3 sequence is CASSESRDSTDTQYF. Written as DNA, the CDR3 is TGTGCCAGCAGCGAGTCCCGGGACAGCACAGATACGCAGTATTTT.

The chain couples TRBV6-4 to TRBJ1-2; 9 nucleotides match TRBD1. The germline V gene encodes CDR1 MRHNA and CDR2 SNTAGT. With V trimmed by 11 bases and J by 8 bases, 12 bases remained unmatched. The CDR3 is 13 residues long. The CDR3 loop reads CAGGRTGDEGYTF. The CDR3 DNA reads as TGTGCCGGAGGAAGGACAGGGGATGAAGGCTACACCTTC.

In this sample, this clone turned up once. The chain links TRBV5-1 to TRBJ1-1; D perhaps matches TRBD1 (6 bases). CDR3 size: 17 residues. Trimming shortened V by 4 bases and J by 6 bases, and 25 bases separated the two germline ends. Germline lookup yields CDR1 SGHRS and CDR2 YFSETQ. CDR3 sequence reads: CASSHHSAQGVFAEAFF. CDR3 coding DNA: TGCGCCAGCAGCCACCATAGTGCACAGGGAGTGTTCGCTGAAGCTTTCTTT.

The CDR3 here is CAWSSGRGYNEQFF. Written as DNA, the CDR3 is TGTGCCTGGAGTAGCGGGAGGGGGTACAATGAGCAGTTCTTC. The V and J genes are TRBV30 and TRBJ2-1; 10 positions match TRBD2. The V gene's germline CDR1 is GTSNPN and CDR2 SVGIG (reference sequence). V gave up 2 bases and J gave up 4 bases; unmatched junction bases: 2. This CDR3 has 14 amino acids.

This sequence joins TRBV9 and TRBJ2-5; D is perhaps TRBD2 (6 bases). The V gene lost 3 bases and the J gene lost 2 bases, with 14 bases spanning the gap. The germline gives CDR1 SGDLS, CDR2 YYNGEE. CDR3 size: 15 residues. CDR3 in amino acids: CASSAPSDWQETQYF. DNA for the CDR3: TGTGCCAGCAGCGCACCTAGCGATTGGCAAGAGACCCAGTACTTC.

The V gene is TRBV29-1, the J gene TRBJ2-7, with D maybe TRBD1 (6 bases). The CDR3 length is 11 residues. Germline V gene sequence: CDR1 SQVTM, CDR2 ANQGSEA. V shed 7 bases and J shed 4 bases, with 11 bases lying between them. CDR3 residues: CSAWDTYEQYF. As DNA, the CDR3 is TGCAGCGCCTGGGACACTTACGAGCAGTACTTC.

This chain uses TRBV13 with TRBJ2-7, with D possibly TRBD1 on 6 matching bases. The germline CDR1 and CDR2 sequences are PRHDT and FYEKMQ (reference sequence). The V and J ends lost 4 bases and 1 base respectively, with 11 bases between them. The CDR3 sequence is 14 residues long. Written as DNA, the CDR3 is TGTGCCAGCAGCTCCCGGGACACTTCCTACGAGCAGTACTTC. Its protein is CASSSRDTSYEQYF.